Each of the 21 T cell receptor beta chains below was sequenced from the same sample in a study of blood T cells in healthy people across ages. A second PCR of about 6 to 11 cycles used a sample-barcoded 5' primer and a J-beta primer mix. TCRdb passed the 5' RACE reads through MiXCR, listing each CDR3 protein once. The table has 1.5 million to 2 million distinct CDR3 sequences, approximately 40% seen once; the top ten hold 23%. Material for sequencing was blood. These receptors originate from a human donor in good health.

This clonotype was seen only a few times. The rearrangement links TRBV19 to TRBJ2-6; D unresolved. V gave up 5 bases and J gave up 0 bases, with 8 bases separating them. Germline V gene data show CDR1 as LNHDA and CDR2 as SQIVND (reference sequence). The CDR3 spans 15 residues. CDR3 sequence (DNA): TGTGCCAGTAGTCAGAAGGCCTCTGGGGCCAACGTCCTGACTTTC. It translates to CASSQKASGANVLTF. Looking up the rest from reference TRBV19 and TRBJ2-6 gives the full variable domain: DGGITQSPKYLFRKEGQNVTLSCEQNLNHDAMYWYRQDPGQGLRLIYYSQIVNDFQKGDIAEGYSVSREKKESFPLTVTSAQKNPTAFYLCASSQKASGANVLTFGAGSRLTVL.

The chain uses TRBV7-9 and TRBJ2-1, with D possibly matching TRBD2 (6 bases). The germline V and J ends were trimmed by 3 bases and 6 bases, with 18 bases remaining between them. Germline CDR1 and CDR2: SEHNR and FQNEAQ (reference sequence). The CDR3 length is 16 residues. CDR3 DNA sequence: TGTGCCAGCAGCTTCCCCACGGGACGGGGAGGCAATGAGCAGTTCTTC. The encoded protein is CASSFPTGRGGNEQFF.

The CDR3 nucleotides read TGTGCCAGCAGCAGAGGACTAGCGCGGAACAATGAGCAGTTCTTC. Protein: CASSRGLARNNEQFF. J is TRBJ2-1 and V is TRBV7-8, with 9 nucleotides matching TRBD2. CDR1 is SGHVS and CDR2 is FQNEAQ in the germline V gene. The CDR3 is made up of 15 amino acids. V was clipped by 5 bases and J by 5 bases; unmatched bases: 7. The variable domain in full, completed from reference TRBV7-8 and TRBJ2-1, reads GAGVSQSPRYKVAKRGQDVALRCDPISGHVSLFWYQQALGQGPEFLTYFQNEAQLDKSGLPSDRFFAERPEGSVSTLKIQRTQQEDSAVYLCASSRGLARNNEQFFGPGTRLTVL.

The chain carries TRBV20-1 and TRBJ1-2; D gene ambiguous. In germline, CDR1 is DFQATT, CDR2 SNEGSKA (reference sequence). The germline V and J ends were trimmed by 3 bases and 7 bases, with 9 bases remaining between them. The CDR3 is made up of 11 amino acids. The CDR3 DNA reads TGCAGTGCTAGTCCGGGATTTGGCTACACCTTC. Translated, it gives CSASPGFGYTF.

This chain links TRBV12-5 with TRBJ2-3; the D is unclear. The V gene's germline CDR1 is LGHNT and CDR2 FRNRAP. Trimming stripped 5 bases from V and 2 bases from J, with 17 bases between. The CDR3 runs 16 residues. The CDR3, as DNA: TGTGCTAGTGGTCCCAGTCGCTCAGTGCTCACAGATACGCAGTATTTT. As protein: CASGPSRSVLTDTQYF.

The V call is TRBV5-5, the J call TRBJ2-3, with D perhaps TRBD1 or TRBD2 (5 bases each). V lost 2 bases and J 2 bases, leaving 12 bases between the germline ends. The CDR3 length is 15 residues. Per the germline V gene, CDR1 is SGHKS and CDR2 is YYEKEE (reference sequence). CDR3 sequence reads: CASSLGLGPTDTQYF. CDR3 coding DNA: TGTGCCAGCAGCTTAGGGCTGGGACCCACAGATACGCAGTATTTT.

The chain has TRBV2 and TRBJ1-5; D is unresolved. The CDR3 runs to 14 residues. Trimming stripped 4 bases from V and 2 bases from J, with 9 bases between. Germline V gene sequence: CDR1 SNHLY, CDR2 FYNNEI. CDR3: CASSGGFGNQPQHF. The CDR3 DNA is TGTGCCAGCAGTGGGGGTTTCGGCAATCAGCCCCAGCATTTT.

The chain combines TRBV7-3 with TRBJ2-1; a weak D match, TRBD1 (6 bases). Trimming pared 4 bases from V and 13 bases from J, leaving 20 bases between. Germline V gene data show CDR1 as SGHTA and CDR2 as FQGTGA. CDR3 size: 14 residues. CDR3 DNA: TGTGCCAGCAGCTCAATGGGGGCCCAAGAGACCCAGTTCTTC. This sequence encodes CASSSMGAQETQFF. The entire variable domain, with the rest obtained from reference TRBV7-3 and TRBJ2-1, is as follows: GAGVSQTPSNKVTEKGKYVELRCDPISGHTALYWYRQSLGQGPEFLIYFQGTGAADDSGLPNDRFFAVRPEGSVSTLKIQRTERGDSAVYLCASSSMGAQETQFFGPGTRLTVL.

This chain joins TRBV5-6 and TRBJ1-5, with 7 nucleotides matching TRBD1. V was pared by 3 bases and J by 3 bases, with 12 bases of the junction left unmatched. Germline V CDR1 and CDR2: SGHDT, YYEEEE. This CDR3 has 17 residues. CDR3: CASSSNTGTVNNQPQHF. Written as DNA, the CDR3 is TGTGCCAGCAGCTCAAACACCGGGACAGTGAACAATCAGCCCCAGCATTTT.

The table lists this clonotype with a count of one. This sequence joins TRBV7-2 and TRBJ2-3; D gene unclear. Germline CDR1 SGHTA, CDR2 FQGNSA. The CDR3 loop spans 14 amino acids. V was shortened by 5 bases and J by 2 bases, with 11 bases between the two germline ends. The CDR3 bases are TGTGCCAGCAGCCGATTGGGGTCCACAGATACGCAGTATTTT. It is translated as CASSRLGSTDTQYF.

CDR3 region: CASSVAQTNYEQYF. The CDR3 nucleotides read TGTGCCAGCAGTGTAGCACAGACGAACTACGAGCAGTACTTC. The rearrangement joins TRBV28 to TRBJ2-7; D not resolved. The CDR3 covers 14 residues. Germline V gene sequence: CDR1 MDHEN, CDR2 SYDVKM. The V gene lost 5 bases and the J gene lost 3 bases, with 14 bases spanning the gap.

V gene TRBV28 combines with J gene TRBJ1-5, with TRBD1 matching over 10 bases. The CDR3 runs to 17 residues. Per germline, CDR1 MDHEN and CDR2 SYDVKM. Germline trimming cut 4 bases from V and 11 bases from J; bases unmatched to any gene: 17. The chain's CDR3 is CASSYNAAGQGTWSQHF. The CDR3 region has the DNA TGTGCCAGCAGTTATAACGCAGCGGGACAGGGGACGTGGTCCCAGCATTTT.

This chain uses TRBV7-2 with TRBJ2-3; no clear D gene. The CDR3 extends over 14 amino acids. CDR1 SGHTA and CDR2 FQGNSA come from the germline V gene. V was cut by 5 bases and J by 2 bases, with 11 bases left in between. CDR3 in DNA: TGTGCCAGCAGCACACGCCGACACACAGATACGCAGTATTTT. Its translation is CASSTRRHTDTQYF.

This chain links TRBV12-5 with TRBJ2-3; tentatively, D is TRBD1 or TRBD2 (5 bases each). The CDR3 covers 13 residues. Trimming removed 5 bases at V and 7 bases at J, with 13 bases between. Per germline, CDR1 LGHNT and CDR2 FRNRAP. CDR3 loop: CASGPRDGYTQYF. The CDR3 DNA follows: TGTGCTAGTGGTCCCCGGGACGGATATACGCAGTATTTT.

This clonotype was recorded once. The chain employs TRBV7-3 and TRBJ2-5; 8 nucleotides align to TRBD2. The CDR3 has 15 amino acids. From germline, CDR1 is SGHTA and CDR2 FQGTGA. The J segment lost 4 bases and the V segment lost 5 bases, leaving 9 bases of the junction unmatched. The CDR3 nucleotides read TGTGCCAGCAGCCCTCGGGGGGGTAGTGTAGAGACCCAGTACTTC. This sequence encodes CASSPRGGSVETQYF.

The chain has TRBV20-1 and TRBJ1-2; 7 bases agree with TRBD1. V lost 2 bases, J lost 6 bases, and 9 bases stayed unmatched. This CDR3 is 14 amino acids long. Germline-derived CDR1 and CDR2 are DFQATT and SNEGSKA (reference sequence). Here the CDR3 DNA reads TGCAGTGCTAGATTTTGGCAGGGGGTAGATGGCTACACCTTC. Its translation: CSARFWQGVDGYTF.

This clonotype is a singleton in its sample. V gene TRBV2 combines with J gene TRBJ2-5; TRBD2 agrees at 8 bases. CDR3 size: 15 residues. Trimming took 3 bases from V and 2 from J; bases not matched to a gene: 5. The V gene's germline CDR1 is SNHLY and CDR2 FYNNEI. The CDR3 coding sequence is TGTGCCAGCAGTGACGGCGGGGGGACTCAAGAGACCCAGTACTTC. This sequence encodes CASSDGGGTQETQYF.

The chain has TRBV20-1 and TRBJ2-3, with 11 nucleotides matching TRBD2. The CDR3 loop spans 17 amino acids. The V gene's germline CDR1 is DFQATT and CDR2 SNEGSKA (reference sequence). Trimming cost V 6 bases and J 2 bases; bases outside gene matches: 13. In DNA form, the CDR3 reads TGCAGTGCCACAGATACGGGACTAGCGGCACTCACAGATACGCAGTATTTT. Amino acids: CSATDTGLAALTDTQYF.

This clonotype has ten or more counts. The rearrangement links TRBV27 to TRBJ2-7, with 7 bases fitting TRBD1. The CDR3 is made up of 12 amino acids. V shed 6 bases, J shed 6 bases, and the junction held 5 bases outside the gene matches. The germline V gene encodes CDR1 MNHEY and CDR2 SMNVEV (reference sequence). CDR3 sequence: CASRSTGFEQYF. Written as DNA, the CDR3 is TGTGCCAGCAGATCGACAGGGTTCGAGCAGTACTTC.

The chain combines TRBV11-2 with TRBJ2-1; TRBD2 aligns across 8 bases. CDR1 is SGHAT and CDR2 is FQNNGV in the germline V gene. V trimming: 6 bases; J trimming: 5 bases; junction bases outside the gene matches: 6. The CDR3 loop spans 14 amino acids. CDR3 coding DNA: TGTGCCAGCAGGTCGGGACTAGACGACAATGAGCAGTTCTTC. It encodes CASRSGLDDNEQFF.

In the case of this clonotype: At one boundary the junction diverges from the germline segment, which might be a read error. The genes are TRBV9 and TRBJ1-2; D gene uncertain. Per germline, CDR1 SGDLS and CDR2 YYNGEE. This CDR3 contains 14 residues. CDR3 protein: CASSVGKFNYGYTF. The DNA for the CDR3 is TGTGCCAGCAGCGTAGGGAAGTTTAACTACGGCTACACCTTC.